Listed below are T cell receptor beta chains from one sample, sequenced in a study of PD-1 blockade in classical Hodgkin lymphoma. The repertoire was sequenced with immunoSEQ multiplex PCR; TCRdb's copy has only in-frame clones and lacks some. Of roughly 77,000 clones in the sample, about 94% are singletons; the top ten hold over 2.5%. The sample consisted of peripheral blood mononuclear cells (PBMCs). These receptors came from a human donor with classical Hodgkin lymphoma. Both conserved end residues are part of each CDR3. A row's size may be missing; if present it is once, few, many or a size class.

v_call,clone_size,cdr3_aa
TRBV4-1,NA,CASSPGPQGISTDTQYF
TRBV6-1,NA,CASSEFAGQNEKLFF
TRBV7-9,NA,CASSPRDGNTEAFF
TRBV5-1,NA,CASSLARTTSTDTQYF
TRBV30,NA,CAWRSLAGSEQYF
TRBV6-5,NA,CASRPNNNYGYTF
TRBV28,NA,CATRGGGNTGELFF
TRBV5-1,NA,CASSLGARRGYTF
TRBV7-9,NA,CASSLGDRFGQETQYF
TRBV5-4,NA,CASSLSRGVNTEAFF
TRBV19,NA,CASSWGEKLFF
TRBV5-6,NA,CASSRQDDYEAFF
TRBV5-1,NA,CASSPGAGQRRNTEAFF
TRBV30,NA,CAWSRGGSDSYEQYF
TRBV5-6,once,CASSLRDRAHTGELFF
TRBV7-6,NA,CASSLVGETQYF
TRBV19,NA,CASSPTVLTEAFF
TRBV6-1,NA,CASSSDGNYGYTF
TRBV5-1,NA,CASSLVAGSTEAFF
TRBV18,NA,CASSPSLRGHARSYEQYF
TRBV6-5,once,CASSYWRHSNEQYF
TRBV30,once,CAWSVGGAGANVLTF
TRBV4-1,NA,CASSPGPSSGGARETQYF
TRBV30,NA,CAWRSPLTNTIYF
TRBV6-5,once,CASSYPNTEAFF
TRBV28,NA,CASSLSVSSNQPQHF
TRBV5-8,NA,CASSPTGARDNEQFF
TRBV28,once,CASIDGAAFLVLPDNEQFF
TRBV14,NA,CASSRDGNTEAFF
TRBV2,NA,CASSQPGHGRDSSGNTIYF
TRBV6-5,few,CASSPAGRRSYEQYF